The subject of this entry is one T cell receptor beta chain. Some clones are missing from TCRdb's copy, which holds only in-frame ones; the method was immunoSEQ multiplex PCR. The sample shows about 200,000 clones, more than 70% of them seen only once. This sample is part of a study of blood T cell repertoires in COVID-19. On the study more broadly: Spain, Italy and the United States supplied samples that represented acute and convalescent COVID-19. The cDNA or gDNA used as material had been derived from T cells, B-cell-depleted T cells, or PBMCs.

Individuals drawn from about 26 US areas were about 18 to 90 years old. There are 13 residues in the CDR3. V was shortened by 4 bases and J by 4 bases, with 8 bases between the two germline ends. Per germline, CDR1 MNHEY and CDR2 SVGEGT. Sequencing was done on a sample of PBMCs or T cells enriched from blood (not recorded which). The clonotype originates from a woman in her thirties or forties with acute COVID-19. This chain uses TRBV6-2 or TRBV6-3 with TRBJ2-1; D gene ambiguous. This CDR3 is CASSSTQYNEQFF. The CDR3 bases are TGTGCCAGCAGTTCGACACAATACAATGAGCAGTTCTTC.